These 8 T cell receptor beta chains originate from one sample sequenced in a study of T cell responses to AZD1222 COVID-19 vaccine. Assay: immunoSEQ multiplex PCR; the TCRdb copy retains only in-frame clones and omits some. The table includes around 130,000 clones, 80% to 95% detected once. This material consisted of peripheral blood, taken 28 days after the second AZD1222 dose. The source is an adult who received the AZD1222 COVID-19 vaccine.

The chain has TRBV5-1 and TRBJ2-3, with D tentatively TRBD1 or TRBD2 (5 bases each). The CDR3 contains 13 residues. V lost 6 bases and J lost 6, with 14 bases in between. Germline assignment: CDR1 SGHRS and CDR2 YFSETQ. Written as DNA, the CDR3 is TGCGCCAGCACTTGGGGGTTAGCCGATACGCAGTATTTT. Translated, it gives CASTWGLADTQYF.

The chain recombines TRBV5-8 with TRBJ1-6, with 8 bases aligning to TRBD1. J was trimmed by 7 bases and V by 4 bases; bases with no gene match: 4. Germline V gene data show CDR1 as SGHTS and CDR2 as YDEGEE. CDR3 length equals 14 residues. The chain's CDR3 is CASSLRTGNSPLHF. CDR3 sequence (DNA): TGTGCCAGCAGCCTTAGGACAGGGAATTCACCCCTCCACTTT. Combining the CDR3 with reference TRBV5-8 and TRBJ1-6 gives the whole variable domain EAGVTQSPTHLIKTRGQQATLRCSPISGHTSVYWYQQALGLGLQFLLWYDEGEERNRGNFPPRFSGRQFPNYSSELNVNALELEDSALYLCASSLRTGNSPLHFGNGTRLTVT.

This chain connects TRBV6-4 to TRBJ2-6, with 8 bases identical to TRBD1. The CDR3 covers 15 residues. The trim removed 4 bases at V and 3 bases at J, leaving 2 bases unmatched. Germline CDR1 MRHNA, CDR2 SNTAGT. In nucleotides, the CDR3 is TGTGCCAGCAGTGCTGGACAGGGTGGGGCCAACGTCCTGACTTTC. This codes for CASSAGQGGANVLTF.

J is TRBJ1-3 and V is TRBV19; 7 bases align to TRBD1. J was trimmed by 1 base and V by 10 bases; bases with no gene match: 4. Germline-derived CDR1 and CDR2 are LNHDA and SQIVND (reference sequence). The length of the CDR3 is 13 residues. This CDR3 reads CATRGSSGNTIYF. CDR3 nucleotides: TGTGCCACCAGGGGGTCATCTGGAAACACCATATATTTT.

The chain carries TRBV20-1 and TRBJ2-1; a weak D match, TRBD2 (6 bases). Germline CDR1 DFQATT, CDR2 SNEGSKA (reference sequence). Trimming removed 8 bases at V and 9 bases at J, with 11 bases between. This CDR3 is 10 amino acids long. The CDR3 spells CSSLGLEQFF. The CDR3 DNA is TGCAGTTCTCTGGGACTTGAGCAGTTCTTC.

The chain recombines TRBV29-1 with TRBJ1-1; D is perhaps TRBD1 (5 bases). V was cut by 5 bases and J by 2 bases, with 12 bases left in between. The germline V gene has CDR1 SQVTM and CDR2 ANQGSEA. The CDR3 consists of 13 residues. The DNA for the CDR3 is TGCAGCGTTCGGGAGGGGCCCAACACTGAAGCTTTCTTT. This gives the protein CSVREGPNTEAFF. The full variable domain, its missing parts supplied by reference TRBV29-1 and TRBJ1-1, is SAVISQKPSRDICQRGTSLTIQCQVDSQVTMMFWYRQQPGQSLTLIATANQGSEATYESGFVIDKFPISRPNLTFSTLTVSNMSPEDSSIYLCSVREGPNTEAFFGQGTRLTVV.

The chain couples TRBV7-9 to TRBJ2-2; the D is unclear. The V end lost 1 base, the J end lost 6 bases, and 3 bases lay between the germline ends. Germline CDR1 and CDR2: SEHNR and FQNEAQ (reference sequence). The CDR3 runs 12 residues. CDR3: CASSLGAGELFF. CDR3 DNA sequence: TGTGCCAGCAGCTTAGGGGCCGGGGAGCTGTTTTTT.

The V call is TRBV27, the J call TRBJ2-1; TRBD2 might be the D (6 bases). This CDR3 has 15 residues. Trimming took 3 bases from V and 5 from J, leaving 14 bases between them. Germline CDR1 reads MNHEY; CDR2 reads SMNVEV (reference sequence). The CDR3 nucleotides read TGTGCCAGCAGTTTGGGGACTTGGGAAGACAATGAGCAGTTCTTC. It specifies CASSLGTWEDNEQFF.